The rows below give T cell receptor beta chains drawn from one sample of a study of T-cell memory formation after mild COVID-19. TCRdb reprocessed the 5' RACE reads via MiXCR and lists one record per CDR3 protein. The sample records under 400,000 distinct CDR3 sequences, over 25% being singletons. Sequences were obtained from PBMCs or a T cell subset sorted from them (not recorded which). The receptors come from an adult woman who had mild COVID-19 (a few samples of this study predate the infection). Cell type and time point are not known. CDR3s include the opening cysteine and the closing phenylalanine or tryptophan. A D gene is named only where the DNA matches it firmly. The size field is filled for only some rows; it gives once, few, many or a size class.

v_call,cdr3_length,clone_size,d_call,cdr3_aa
TRBV5-5,15,few,TRBD2,CASSPLAGIDYEQYF
TRBV6-2/TRBV6-3,18,.,.,CASSYGGSGYSGANVLTF
TRBV15,15,.,.,CATSRDRVVTGELFF
TRBV12-2,16,.,.,CASRPTGAAGANVLTF
TRBV6-5,15,.,TRBD2,CASRAGLAGDGELFF
TRBV12-3/TRBV12-4,14,.,.,CASSFKISGNTIYF
TRBV20-1,12,.,.,CSARGPNTEAFF
TRBV7-3,14,few,.,CASSLTPGTSEQYF
TRBV7-8,15,.,.,CASSLASGVSDTQYF
TRBV5-1,14,once,TRBD1,CASKRTGVDEKLFF
TRBV5-5,13,.,.,CASSGDSIQPQHF
TRBV7-3,15,.,TRBD2,CASRKKAGGTDTQYF
TRBV4-1,15,.,TRBD1,CASGGTGERSYEQYF
TRBV24-1,16,few,TRBD2,CATSDTSGSSYNEQFF
TRBV12-3/TRBV12-4,14,.,.,CATGIRNSYNEQFF
TRBV20-1,14,.,.,CSAREMDPNEKLFF
TRBV7-6,13,.,.,CASSRGRGQPQHF
TRBV5-1,14,few,.,CASSPGQINQPQHF
TRBV6-5,15,few,.,CASSYFGSSNYGYTF
TRBV18,12,few,.,CASSGREDTQYF
TRBV7-9,14,.,TRBD1,CASSFFGQGTEAFF
TRBV6-6,12,many,.,CASSPTDYEQYF
TRBV7-6,14,.,TRBD1,CASSSYTGAETQYF
TRBV29-1,15,.,TRBD2,CSVFGLAGSYNEQFF
TRBV24-1,16,.,TRBD2,CATSDLAGVRDNEQFF
TRBV7-5,18,.,.,CISVPEDHDRVDTGELFF
TRBV7-9,15,.,TRBD1,CASSPGTAPSYEQYF
TRBV5-1,15,few,.,CASSLGGTTGDTQYF
TRBV24-1,18,.,TRBD1,CATSDSRSQGAAYNEQFF
TRBV5-1,17,.,TRBD1,CASSLVRTGNMNTEAFF
TRBV20-1,16,few,TRBD2,CSATDTSGSWTNEQFF
TRBV12-3/TRBV12-4,16,.,TRBD2,CASSTGGRNNTGELFF